This TCR beta chain originates from a study of HIV-infected patients and healthy controls. This CDR3 contains 14 residues. Germline lookup yields CDR1 SGHRS and CDR2 YFSETQ. V was pared by 0 bases and J by 6 bases, with 10 bases between. This clonotype was picked up many times. No cell fractionation was done, so the repertoire covers all unsorted peripheral blood T cells. cDNA was made from roughly 500 ng RNA using alpha and beta constant primers. Alpha and beta chain libraries were made separately by chain-specific third strand synthesis with multiplexing indices. Two random hexamers, added before amplification and joined, formed each molecule's 12-nucleotide barcode. In TCRdb, the 5' RACE reads were re-called with MiXCR into one record per CDR3 protein. The sample includes about 13,000 distinct CDR3 sequences, roughly a tenth seen only once; the top ten take about 6.4%.

Sequencing input: blood. The sequence came from an adult in good health. The chain combines TRBV5-1 with TRBJ1-5, with a weak D call TRBD1 (5 bases). The CDR3 protein is CASSLDSGGQPQHF. DNA for the CDR3: TGCGCCAGCAGCTTGGACAGCGGGGGTCAGCCCCAGCATTTT.